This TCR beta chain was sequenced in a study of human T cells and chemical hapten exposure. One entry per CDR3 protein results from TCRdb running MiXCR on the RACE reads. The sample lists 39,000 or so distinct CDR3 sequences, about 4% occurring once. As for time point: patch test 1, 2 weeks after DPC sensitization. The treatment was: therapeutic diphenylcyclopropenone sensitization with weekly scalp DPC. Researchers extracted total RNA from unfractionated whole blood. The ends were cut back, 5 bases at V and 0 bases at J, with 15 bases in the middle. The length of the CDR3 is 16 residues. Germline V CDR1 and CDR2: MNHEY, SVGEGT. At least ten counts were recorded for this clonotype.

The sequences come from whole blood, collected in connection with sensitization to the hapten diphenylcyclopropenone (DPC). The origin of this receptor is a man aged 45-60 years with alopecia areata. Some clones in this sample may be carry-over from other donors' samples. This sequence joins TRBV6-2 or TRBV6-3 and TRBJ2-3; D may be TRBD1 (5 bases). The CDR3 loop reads CASSAQGTSSTDTQYF. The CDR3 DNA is TGTGCCAGCAGTGCTCAGGGTACCTCTAGCACAGATACGCAGTATTTT.